This T cell receptor (beta chain) was profiled in a study of cytomegalovirus exposure and HLA in healthy donors. The PCR had 60 Vbeta and 13 Jbeta primers. Repertoires were generated with immunoSEQ multiplex PCR, while TCRdb's copy carries only in-frame clones and drops some. The sample has about 130,000 clones, around 69% seen once. Each donor was healthy, and each was a bone marrow donor. V lost 3 bases, J lost 3 bases, and 20 bases lay in between. The CDR3 totals 17 residues. CDR1 and CDR2 (germline): SGHNT, YYREEE (reference sequence). V usage is TRBV5-4 and J usage is TRBJ2-3, with D maybe TRBD2 (5 bases). The sequenced sample consisted of PBMCs. This receptor was obtained from a human donor in good health. The CDR3 sequence: CASSSPGLTASTDTQYF. In DNA, the CDR3 is TGTGCCAGCAGCTCCCCCGGACTGACTGCTTCGACAGATACGCAGTATTTT. The full variable domain, completed using reference TRBV5-4 and TRBJ2-3, is ETGVTQSPTHLIKTRGQQVTLRCSSQSGHNTVSWYQQALGQGPQFIFQYYREEENGRGNFPPRFSGLQFPNYSSELNVNALELDDSALYLCASSSPGLTASTDTQYFGPGTRLTVL.